This T cell receptor (beta chain) was identified during a study of cytomegalovirus exposure and HLA in healthy donors. For this clone: Its specificity is not known.

Trimming took 2 bases from V and 7 from J; bases not matched to a gene: 7. Germline values: CDR1 LNHDA, CDR2 SQIVND (reference sequence). This CDR3 is 14 amino acids long. Study-wide points: Sequencing depth roughly uniform across donors was assumed in presence/absence analyses. TCR beta chains numbering under 200 were designated cytomegalovirus-associated. Most TCR sequences were uncommon, yet certain public TCRs appeared in many donors.

The PCR was carried out with 60 Vbeta primers and 13 Jbeta primers. The method was immunoSEQ multiplex PCR; TCRdb's version includes in-frame clones alone and lacks a portion of them. Its clone listing holds approximately 140,000 clones. Every donor was a healthy person donating bone marrow. This TCR was recovered from a man in his forties or fifties in good health and CMV-seronegative. This chain joins TRBV19 and TRBJ2-7, with TRBD1 matching 8 bases. Sequences were obtained from PBMCs. CDR3 loop: CASSIRQGAREQYF. CDR3 nucleotides: TGTGCCAGTAGTATACGGCAGGGGGCGCGAGAGCAGTACTTC.